This is a list of T cell receptor beta chains from one sample in a study of identical twins. Using its own MiXCR run on the 5' RACE reads, TCRdb lists one record per CDR3 protein. The top ten clones hold under 0.35% of a sample with 1.5 million to 2 million distinct CDR3 sequences, 25% to 35% of them seen once. The sequenced material came from cord blood. The receptors derive from a newborn girl in good health. Each CDR3 is given with its conserved first and last residue. A D gene is named only where the DNA matches it firmly. Only some rows state a clone size, as once, few, many or a class for expanded clones.

J,D,size,V,DNA,CDR3
TRBJ2-5,NA,few,TRBV20-1,TGCAGTGCTACGTGGCTAGAGACCCAGTACTTC,CSATWLETQYF
TRBJ1-1,TRBD1,NA,TRBV12-3/TRBV12-4,TGTGCCAGCAGTATACCACCGCGGGACAGCGAGACTGAAGCTTTCTTT,CASSIPPRDSETEAFF
TRBJ2-7,TRBD2,few,TRBV27,TGTGCCAGCAGTTTACGTTTCGGGCGGGGGAGTCACTACGAGCAGTACTTC,CASSLRFGRGSHYEQYF
TRBJ1-5,NA,few,TRBV14,TGTGCCAGCAGACCCCCGGGGAGGGAAGGTCAAAGCAATCAGCCCCAGCATTTT,CASRPPGREGQSNQPQHF
TRBJ2-3,NA,NA,TRBV3-1,TGTGCCAGCAGCCAAATAGGCGGTACAGATACGCAGTATTTT,CASSQIGGTDTQYF
TRBJ2-7,NA,NA,TRBV2,TGTGCCAGCCAGGACAGCGCAAACGAGCAGTACTTC,CASQDSANEQYF
TRBJ2-7,TRBD2,NA,TRBV5-1,TGCGCCAGCAGCTTTCTAGCGGGGGTGTTCGAGCAGTCCTTC,CASSFLAGVFEQSF
TRBJ2-3,NA,NA,TRBV28,TGTGCCAGTTCAGGCAGGGTGGCAGATACGCAGTATTTT,CASSGRVADTQYF
TRBJ2-7,NA,NA,TRBV6-1,TGTGCCAGCAGTGCCCTGGGCTCTCCAAACTACGAGCAGTACTTC,CASSALGSPNYEQYF
TRBJ2-3,TRBD2,once,TRBV20-1,TGCAGTGCTAGAGATCGGCCTAGCGGAGCCGATACGCAGTATTTT,CSARDRPSGADTQYF
TRBJ1-5,TRBD1,NA,TRBV4-1,TGCGCCAGCAGGAGCGGACAGGGAAAAAATCAGCCCCAGCATTTT,CASRSGQGKNQPQHF
TRBJ1-2,NA,NA,TRBV10-1,TGCGCCAGGGTACCCAGGGGAAACTATGGCTACACCTTC,CARVPRGNYGYTF
TRBJ2-3,TRBD1,few,TRBV4-2,TGTGCCAGCAGCCAAGGGACAGGGGTTAGCACAGATACGCAGTATTTT,CASSQGTGVSTDTQYF
TRBJ2-7,NA,NA,TRBV11-2,TGTGCCAGCAGCTCGCCTTTTGGTTACGAGCAGTACTTC,CASSSPFGYEQYF
TRBJ1-5,TRBD1,NA,TRBV20-1,TGCAGTGCCGCGACAGGGGGCTTTAATCAGCCCCAGCATTTT,CSAATGGFNQPQHF
TRBJ2-1,TRBD2,NA,TRBV20-1,TGCAGTGTTAGGGCCCCGATTCACCGACTAGCGGGACCCAATGAGCAGTTCTTC,CSVRAPIHRLAGPNEQFF
TRBJ1-1,NA,few,TRBV10-3,TGTGCCATCAGTGCGGACTTAGGATGGAACACTGAAGCTTTCTTT,CAISADLGWNTEAFF
TRBJ1-4,TRBD1,few,TRBV6-4,TGTGCCAGCAGTGACTCGGTACAGCAGGTCCCGGGACAGGGGCCAACTAATGAAAAACTGTTTTTT,CASSDSVQQVPGQGPTNEKLFF
TRBJ2-3,NA,few,TRBV6-5,TGTGCCAGCAGTTACTCTTTTGTAGCGGATACGCAGTATTTT,CASSYSFVADTQYF
TRBJ2-7,TRBD2,NA,TRBV12-3/TRBV12-4,TGTGCCAGCATCCTGGGACTAGCGGGGGGGCGTGTCAATGAGCAGTACTTC,CASILGLAGGRVNEQYF
TRBJ2-1,TRBD2,NA,TRBV11-3,TGTGCCAGCAGCCGACTAGCGGGGCTCAATGAGCAGTTCTTC,CASSRLAGLNEQFF
TRBJ2-7,NA,few,TRBV29-1,TGCAGCGTTGAAGTAGGTGCGAACTCCTACGAGCAGTACTTC,CSVEVGANSYEQYF
TRBJ2-3,NA,NA,TRBV14,TGTGCCAGCAGCCAAGATTGGGGCGCAGATACGCAGTATTTT,CASSQDWGADTQYF
TRBJ1-1,NA,few,TRBV20-1,TGCAGTGCTAGAGAGGGACCGAATACTCTTAACACTGAAGCTTTCTTT,CSAREGPNTLNTEAFF
TRBJ2-7,TRBD1,NA,TRBV24-1,TGTGCCACCAGTGACCCTGGACAGGGGGACGACGAGCAGTACTTC,CATSDPGQGDDEQYF
TRBJ2-1,TRBD2,NA,TRBV7-6,TGTGCCAGCAGCTTAGCGTCGCGGACTAGCTCTTACAATGAGCAGTTCTTC,CASSLASRTSSYNEQFF
TRBJ1-2,NA,NA,TRBV5-1,TGCGCCAGCAGCTTGGTTGGTCGGGGACAAGACTATGGCTACACCTTC,CASSLVGRGQDYGYTF
TRBJ1-5,TRBD1,NA,TRBV20-1,TGCAGTGCTAGAGATTCCGGGGACAGGTTCTATAGCAATCAGCCCCAGCATTTT,CSARDSGDRFYSNQPQHF
TRBJ2-3,NA,few,TRBV18,TGTGCCAGCTCACCACAGGTGGCAGATACGCAGTATTTT,CASSPQVADTQYF
TRBJ1-5,NA,few,TRBV6-1,TGTGCCAGCAGCCTAGGGACCGCGGTTGGGCATTTT,CASSLGTAVGHF
TRBJ2-6,NA,NA,TRBV2,TGTGCCAGCAGTTCAGACGGCTCTGGGGCCAACGTCCTGACTTTC,CASSSDGSGANVLTF
TRBJ2-7,TRBD2,few,TRBV5-1,TGCGCCAGCAGCTTGGCCGTGGCTAGCGGGACCGGTTACTACGAGCAGTACTTC,CASSLAVASGTGYYEQYF
TRBJ1-4,NA,few,TRBV27,TGTGCCAGTCACCCGTCAGGGGCAACTAATGAAAAACTGTTTTTT,CASHPSGATNEKLFF
TRBJ2-1,TRBD2,NA,TRBV12-3/TRBV12-4,TGTGCCAGCACCCCTAGCGGGAGTGAGTCAAATGAGCAGTTCTTC,CASTPSGSESNEQFF
TRBJ1-1,NA,few,TRBV27,TGTGCCAGCAGTTTATCTACGAGGGGGAACACTGAAGCTTTCTTT,CASSLSTRGNTEAFF
TRBJ2-7,NA,NA,TRBV5-1,TGCGCCAGCAGCCGCCCGCGGGGACAGTACTACGAGCAGTACTTC,CASSRPRGQYYEQYF
TRBJ1-1,NA,few,TRBV18,TGTGCCAGCTCAAGCATAGACAGCACTGAAGCTTTCTTT,CASSSIDSTEAFF
TRBJ2-7,NA,NA,TRBV7-9,TGTGCCAGCAGCAAACAGGGAATCGGCTACGAGCAGTACTTC,CASSKQGIGYEQYF
TRBJ2-3,TRBD2,NA,TRBV7-2,TGTGCCAGCAGTCAAATGGTAGCGGGAGGGCTGGTCACAGATACGCAGTATTTT,CASSQMVAGGLVTDTQYF
TRBJ1-5,NA,NA,TRBV20-1,TGCAGTGCTAGAAAAGGGGTCCTCAATCAGCCCCAGCATTTT,CSARKGVLNQPQHF
TRBJ1-2,NA,many,TRBV6-5,TGTGCCAGCAGTTATGCGGCAGGGAGCTATGGCTACACCTTC,CASSYAAGSYGYTF
TRBJ2-5,NA,NA,TRBV2,TGCGCCAGCCGAACAGACTCGCACGTTGCCAATGAGCAGTACTTC,CASRTDSHVANEQYF
TRBJ2-7,NA,NA,TRBV20-1,TGCAGTGCTATAATCAGGGGAACCCACAATGAGCAGTACTTC,CSAIIRGTHNEQYF
TRBJ2-7,TRBD1,NA,TRBV28,TGTGCCAGCAGTCCTCTCGACAGGGGAACGCGGGACAATGAGCAGTACTTC,CASSPLDRGTRDNEQYF
TRBJ2-7,NA,NA,TRBV20-1,TGCAGTGCCGAGGGACTTAACAATGAGCAGTACTTC,CSAEGLNNEQYF
TRBJ1-6,TRBD1,once,TRBV2,TGTGCCAGCAGTGGGGGACAGGCCAATTCACCCCCCCACTTT,CASSGGQANSPPHF
TRBJ2-7,TRBD2,few,TRBV20-1,TGCAGTGCTAGGGTCACTAGCGAGTACTCCTACGAGCAGTACTTC,CSARVTSEYSYEQYF
TRBJ1-2,NA,few,TRBV10-3,TGTGCCATCAGTGATCCAGATAACTATGGCTACACCTTC,CAISDPDNYGYTF
TRBJ1-2,NA,few,TRBV11-2,TGTGCCAGCAGCTATAAAAGTGCCGCTGGGAGAGGAGATCAAAACTATGGCTACACCTTC,CASSYKSAAGRGDQNYGYTF
TRBJ2-5,NA,NA,TRBV10-3,TGTGCCATCAGGACTAACCGCCAAGAGACCCAGTACTTC,CAIRTNRQETQYF
TRBJ2-3,TRBD2,few,TRBV10-3,TGTGCCATCAGTGCAGCGGAGACTAGCGGGAGGGCCTTTGATACGCAGTATTTT,CAISAAETSGRAFDTQYF
TRBJ1-1,TRBD1,NA,TRBV28,TGTGCCAGCGGGGGACAGGGCCCGGGAACTGAAGCTTTCTTT,CASGGQGPGTEAFF
TRBJ2-7,NA,NA,TRBV6-6,TGTGCCAGCGGTGGGCCAGGGGATTACAATGAGCAGTACTTC,CASGGPGDYNEQYF
TRBJ1-1,NA,NA,TRBV14,TGTGCCAGCAGCCAAGATTTGGGGGTTTTGAACACTGAAGCTTTCTTT,CASSQDLGVLNTEAFF